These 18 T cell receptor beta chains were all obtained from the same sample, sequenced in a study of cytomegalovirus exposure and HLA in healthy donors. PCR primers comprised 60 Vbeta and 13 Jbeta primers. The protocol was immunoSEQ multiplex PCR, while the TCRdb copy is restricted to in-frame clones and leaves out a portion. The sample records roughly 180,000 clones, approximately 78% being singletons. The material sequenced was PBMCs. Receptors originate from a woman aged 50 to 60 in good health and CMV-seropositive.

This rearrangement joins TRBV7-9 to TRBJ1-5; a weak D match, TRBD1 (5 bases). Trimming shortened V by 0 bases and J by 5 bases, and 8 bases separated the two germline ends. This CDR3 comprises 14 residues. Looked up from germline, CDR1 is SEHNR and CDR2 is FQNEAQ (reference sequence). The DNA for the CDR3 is TGTGCCAGCAGCTTAGCGGGGCTTGATCAGCCCCAGCATTTT. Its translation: CASSLAGLDQPQHF.

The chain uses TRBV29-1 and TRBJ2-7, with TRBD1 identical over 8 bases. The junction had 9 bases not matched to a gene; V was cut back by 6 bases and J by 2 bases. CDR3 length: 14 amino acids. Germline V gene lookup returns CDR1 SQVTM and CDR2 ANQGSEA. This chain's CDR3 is CSVALGTGTYEQYF. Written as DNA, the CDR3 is TGCAGCGTCGCTTTGGGGACAGGAACCTACGAGCAGTACTTC.

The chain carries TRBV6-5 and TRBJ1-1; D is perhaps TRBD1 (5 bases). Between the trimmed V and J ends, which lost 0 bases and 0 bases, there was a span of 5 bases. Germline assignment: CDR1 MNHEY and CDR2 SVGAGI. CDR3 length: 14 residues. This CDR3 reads CASSYSRVNTEAFF. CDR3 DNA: TGTGCCAGCAGTTACTCCAGGGTGAACACTGAAGCTTTCTTT.

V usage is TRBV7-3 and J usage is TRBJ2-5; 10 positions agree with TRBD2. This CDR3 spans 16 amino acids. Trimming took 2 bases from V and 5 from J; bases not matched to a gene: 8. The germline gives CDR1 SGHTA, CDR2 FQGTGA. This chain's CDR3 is CASSLLSGGAGETQYF. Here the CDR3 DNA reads TGTGCCAGCAGCTTATTAAGCGGGGGGGCCGGGGAGACCCAGTACTTC.

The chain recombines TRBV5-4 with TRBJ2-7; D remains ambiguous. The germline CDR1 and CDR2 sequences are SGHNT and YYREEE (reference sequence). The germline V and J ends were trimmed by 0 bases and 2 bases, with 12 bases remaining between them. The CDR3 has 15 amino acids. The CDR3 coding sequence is TGTGCCAGCAGCTTGGCCGGGTCCGTAACCTACGAGCAGTACTTC. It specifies CASSLAGSVTYEQYF.

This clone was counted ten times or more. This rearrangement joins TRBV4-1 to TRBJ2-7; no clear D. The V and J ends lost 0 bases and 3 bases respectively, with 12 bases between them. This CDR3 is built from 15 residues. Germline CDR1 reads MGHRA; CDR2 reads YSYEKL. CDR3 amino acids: CASSQDLNTGYEQYF. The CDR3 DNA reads TGCGCCAGCAGCCAAGATCTTAATACGGGCTACGAGCAGTACTTC.

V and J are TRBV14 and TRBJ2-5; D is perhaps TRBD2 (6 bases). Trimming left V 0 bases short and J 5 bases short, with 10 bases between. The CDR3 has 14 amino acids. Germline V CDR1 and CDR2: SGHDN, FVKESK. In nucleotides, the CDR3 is TGTGCCAGCAGCCAAGACTGGGGGGAGGAGACCCAGTACTTC. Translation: CASSQDWGEETQYF.

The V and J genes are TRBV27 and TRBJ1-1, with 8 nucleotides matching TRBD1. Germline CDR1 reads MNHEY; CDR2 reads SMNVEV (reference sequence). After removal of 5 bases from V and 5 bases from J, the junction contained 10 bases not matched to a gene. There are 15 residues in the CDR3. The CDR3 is CASSESGGAGTEAFF. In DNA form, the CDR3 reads TGTGCCAGCAGTGAATCAGGGGGCGCTGGTACTGAAGCTTTCTTT.

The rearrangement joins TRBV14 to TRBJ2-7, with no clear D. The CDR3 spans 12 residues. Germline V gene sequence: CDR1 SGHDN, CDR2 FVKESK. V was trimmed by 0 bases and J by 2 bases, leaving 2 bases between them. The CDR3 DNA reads TGTGCCAGCAGCCAAGATACCTACGAGCAGTACTTC. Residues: CASSQDTYEQYF. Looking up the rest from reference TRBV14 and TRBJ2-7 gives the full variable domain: EAGVTQFPSHSVIEKGQTVTLRCDPISGHDNLYWYRRVMGKEIKFLLHFVKESKQDESGMPNNRFLAERTGGTYSTLKVQPAELEDSGVYFCASSQDTYEQYFGPGTRLTVT.

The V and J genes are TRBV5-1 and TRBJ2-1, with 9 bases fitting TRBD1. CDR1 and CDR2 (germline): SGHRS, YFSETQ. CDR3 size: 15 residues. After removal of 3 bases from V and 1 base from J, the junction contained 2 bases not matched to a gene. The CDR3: CASSWDRVSYNEQFF. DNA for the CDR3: TGCGCCAGCAGCTGGGACAGGGTTTCCTACAATGAGCAGTTCTTC.

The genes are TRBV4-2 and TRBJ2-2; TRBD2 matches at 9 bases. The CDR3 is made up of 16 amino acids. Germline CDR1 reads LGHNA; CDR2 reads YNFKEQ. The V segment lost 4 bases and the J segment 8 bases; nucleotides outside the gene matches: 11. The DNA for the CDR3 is TGTGCCAGCAGCCCCTTAGGGCGGGGGGGGCTTGGGGAGCTGTTTTTT. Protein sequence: CASSPLGRGGLGELFF.

CDR3 DNA: TGTGCCAGCAGTGATGTAAGCGGGGGTCAAGACAATGAGCAGTTCTTC. Encoded protein: CASSDVSGGQDNEQFF. The rearrangement uses TRBV2 and TRBJ2-1, with 8 bases aligning to TRBD2. The V segment lost 3 bases and the J segment 5 bases; nucleotides outside the gene matches: 9. The CDR3 length is 16 residues. Germline CDR1 SNHLY, CDR2 FYNNEI. Combining the CDR3 with reference TRBV2 and TRBJ2-1 gives the whole variable domain EPEVTQTPSHQVTQMGQEVILRCVPISNHLYFYWYRQILGQKVEFLVSFYNNEISEKSEIFDDQFSVERPDGSNFTLKIRSTKLEDSAMYFCASSDVSGGQDNEQFFGPGTRLTVL.

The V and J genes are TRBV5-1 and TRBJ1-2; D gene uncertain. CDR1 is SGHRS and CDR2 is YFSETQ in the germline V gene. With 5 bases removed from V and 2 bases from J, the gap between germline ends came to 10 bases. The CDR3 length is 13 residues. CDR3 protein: CASRIDGNYGYTF. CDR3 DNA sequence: TGCGCCAGCAGGATCGACGGGAACTATGGCTACACCTTC.

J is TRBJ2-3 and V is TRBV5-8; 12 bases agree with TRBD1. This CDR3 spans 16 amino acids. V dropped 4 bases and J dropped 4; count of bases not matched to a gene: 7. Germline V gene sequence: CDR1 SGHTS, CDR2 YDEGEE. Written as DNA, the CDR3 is TGTGCCAGCAGCCCGAAGGGACAGGGGGCTGCAGATACGCAGTATTTT. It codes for CASSPKGQGAADTQYF.

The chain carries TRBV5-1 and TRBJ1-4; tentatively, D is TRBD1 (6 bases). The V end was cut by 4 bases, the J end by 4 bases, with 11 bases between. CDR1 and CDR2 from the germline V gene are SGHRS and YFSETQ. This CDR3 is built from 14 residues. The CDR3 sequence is CASSPTGINEKLFF. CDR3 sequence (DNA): TGCGCCAGCAGCCCCACAGGGATTAATGAAAAACTGTTTTTT. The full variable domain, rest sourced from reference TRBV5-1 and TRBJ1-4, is KAGVTQTPRYLIKTRGQQVTLSCSPISGHRSVSWYQQTPGQGLQFLFEYFSETQRNKGNFPGRFSGRQFSNSRSEMNVSTLELGDSALYLCASSPTGINEKLFFGSGTQLSVL.

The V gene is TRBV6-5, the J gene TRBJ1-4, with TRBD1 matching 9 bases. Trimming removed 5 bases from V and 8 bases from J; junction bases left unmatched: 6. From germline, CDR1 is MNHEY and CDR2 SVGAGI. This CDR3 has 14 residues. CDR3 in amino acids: CASSRDRVYEKLFF. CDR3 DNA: TGTGCCAGCAGTCGGGACAGGGTGTACGAAAAACTGTTTTTT.

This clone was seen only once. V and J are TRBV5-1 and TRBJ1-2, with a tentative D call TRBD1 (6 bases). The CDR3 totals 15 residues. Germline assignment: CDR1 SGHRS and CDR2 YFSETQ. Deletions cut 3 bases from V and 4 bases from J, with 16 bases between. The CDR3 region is CASSSAARGTYGYTF. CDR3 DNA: TGCGCCAGCAGCTCCGCTGCGAGGGGGACCTATGGCTACACCTTC.

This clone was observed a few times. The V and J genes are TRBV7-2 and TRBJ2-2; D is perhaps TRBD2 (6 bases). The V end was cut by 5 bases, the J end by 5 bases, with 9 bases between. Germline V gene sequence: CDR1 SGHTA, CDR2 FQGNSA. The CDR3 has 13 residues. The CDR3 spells CASSRGRTGELFF. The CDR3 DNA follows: TGTGCCAGCAGCCGAGGGAGGACCGGGGAGCTGTTTTTT.